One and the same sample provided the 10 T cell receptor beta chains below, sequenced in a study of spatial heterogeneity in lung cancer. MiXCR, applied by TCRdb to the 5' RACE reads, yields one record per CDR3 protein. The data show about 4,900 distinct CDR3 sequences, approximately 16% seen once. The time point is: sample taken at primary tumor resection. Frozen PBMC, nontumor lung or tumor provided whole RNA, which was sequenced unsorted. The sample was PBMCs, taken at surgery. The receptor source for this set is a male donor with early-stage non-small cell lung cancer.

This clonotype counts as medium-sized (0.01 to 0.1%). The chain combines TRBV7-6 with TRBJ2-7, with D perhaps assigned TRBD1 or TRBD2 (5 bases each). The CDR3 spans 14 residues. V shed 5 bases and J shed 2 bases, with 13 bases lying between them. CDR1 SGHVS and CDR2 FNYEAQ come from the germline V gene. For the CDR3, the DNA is TGTGCCAGCAGCGATACCCTGGGGGCCTACGAGCAGTACTTC. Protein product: CASSDTLGAYEQYF.

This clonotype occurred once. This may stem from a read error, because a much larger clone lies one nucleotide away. This chain's CDR3 is CASSLELSPGELFF. Written as DNA, the CDR3 is TGCGCCAGCAGCTTGGAGTTATCACCAGGGGAGCTGTTTTTT. The J gene is TRBJ2-2, the V gene TRBV5-1; D not resolved. The CDR3 sequence is 14 residues long. V gave up 0 bases and J gave up 8 bases, with 11 bases separating them. Germline V lookup: CDR1 SGHRS, CDR2 YFSETQ.

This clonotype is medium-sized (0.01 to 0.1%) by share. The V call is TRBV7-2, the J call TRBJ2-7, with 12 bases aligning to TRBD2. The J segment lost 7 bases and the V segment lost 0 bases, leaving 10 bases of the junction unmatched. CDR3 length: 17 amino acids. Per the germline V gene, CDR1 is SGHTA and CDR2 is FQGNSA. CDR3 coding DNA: TGTGCCAGCAGCTTAGCGCACCCGCTAGCGGGGGGGCATGAGCAGTACTTC. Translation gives CASSLAHPLAGGHEQYF.

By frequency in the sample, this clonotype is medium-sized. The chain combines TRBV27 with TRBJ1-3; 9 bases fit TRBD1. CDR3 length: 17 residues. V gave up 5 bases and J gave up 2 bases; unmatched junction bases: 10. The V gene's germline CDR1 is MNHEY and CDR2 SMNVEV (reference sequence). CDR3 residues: CASSPIYRGQAGNTIYF. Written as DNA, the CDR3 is TGTGCCAGCAGTCCGATTTACAGGGGGCAGGCTGGAAACACCATATATTTT.

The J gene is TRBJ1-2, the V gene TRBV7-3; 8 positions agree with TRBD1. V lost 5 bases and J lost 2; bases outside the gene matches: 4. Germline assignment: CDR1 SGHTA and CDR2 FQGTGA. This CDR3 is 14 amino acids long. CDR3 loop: CASSLDRDNYGYTF. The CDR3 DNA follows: TGTGCCAGCAGCCTGGACAGGGACAACTATGGCTACACCTTC. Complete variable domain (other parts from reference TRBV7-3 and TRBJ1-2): GAGVSQTPSNKVTEKGKYVELRCDPISGHTALYWYRQSLGQGPEFLIYFQGTGAADDSGLPNDRFFAVRPEGSVSTLKIQRTERGDSAVYLCASSLDRDNYGYTFGSGTRLTVV.

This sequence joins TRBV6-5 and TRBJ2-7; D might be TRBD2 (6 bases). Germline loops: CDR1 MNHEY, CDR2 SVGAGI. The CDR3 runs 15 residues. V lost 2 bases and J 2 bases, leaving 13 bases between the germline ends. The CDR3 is CASSYRVGGPYEQYF. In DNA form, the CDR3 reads TGTGCCAGCAGTTACAGGGTGGGGGGTCCCTACGAGCAGTACTTC.

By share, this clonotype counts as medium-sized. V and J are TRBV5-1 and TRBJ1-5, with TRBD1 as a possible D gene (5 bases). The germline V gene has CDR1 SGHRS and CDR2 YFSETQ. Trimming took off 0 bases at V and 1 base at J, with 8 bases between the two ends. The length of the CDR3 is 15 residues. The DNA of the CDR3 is TGCGCCAGCAGCTTGGGCGACAGCAGCAATCAGCCCCAGCATTTT. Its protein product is CASSLGDSSNQPQHF.

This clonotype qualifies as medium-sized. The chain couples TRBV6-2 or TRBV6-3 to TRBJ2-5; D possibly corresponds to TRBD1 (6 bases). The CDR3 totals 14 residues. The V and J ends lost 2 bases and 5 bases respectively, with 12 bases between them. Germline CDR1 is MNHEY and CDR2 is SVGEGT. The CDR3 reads CASSYPDRSETQYF. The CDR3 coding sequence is TGTGCCAGCAGTTACCCCGACAGGTCGGAGACCCAGTACTTC.

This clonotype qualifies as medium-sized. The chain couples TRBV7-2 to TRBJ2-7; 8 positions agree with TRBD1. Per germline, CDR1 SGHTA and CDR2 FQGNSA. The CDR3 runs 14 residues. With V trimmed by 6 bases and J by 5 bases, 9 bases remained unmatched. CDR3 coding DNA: TGTGCCAGCAGTCGGACAGGGAATATCGACGAGCAGTACTTC. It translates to CASSRTGNIDEQYF.

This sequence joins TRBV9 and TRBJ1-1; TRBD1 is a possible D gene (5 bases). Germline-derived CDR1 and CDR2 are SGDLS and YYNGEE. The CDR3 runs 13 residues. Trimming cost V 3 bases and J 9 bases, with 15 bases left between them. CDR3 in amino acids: CASSAGMNVKAFF. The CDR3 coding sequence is TGTGCCAGCAGCGCAGGGATGAATGTTAAAGCTTTCTTT.